This T cell receptor beta chain was retrieved from a study of shared clonotypes between healthy human individuals. Comment on this clone: The antigen remains undetermined.

Profiling relied on immunoSEQ multiplex PCR, and the TCRdb table lists in-frame clones only, not all of them. The sample has millions of clones; about 92% are singletons. The CDR3 has 14 residues. CDR1 and CDR2 (germline): MNHNS, SASEGT. V gave up 7 bases and J gave up 2 bases; unmatched junction bases: 5. Study-wide findings and caveats: On the whole, naive subsets had larger estimated richness than memory subsets had.

The sample taken for sequencing was naive CD4+ T cells from PBMCs. The subset is: CD45RA+ positively selected. The chain employs TRBV6-1 and TRBJ2-3; 8 bases align to TRBD1. The source of this sequence is a man aged 18-30 years in good health. Some clones in this sample may be carry-over from other donors' samples. CDR3 region: CASMDRAYTDTQYF. The CDR3 coding sequence is TGTGCCAGCATGGACAGGGCCTACACAGATACGCAGTATTTT.